This passage covers 9 T cell receptor beta chains from one sample sequenced in a study of identical twins. TCRdb processed the 5' RACE reads anew with MiXCR; each CDR3 protein has one entry. The sample records 400,000 to 550,000 distinct CDR3 sequences, more than 20% being singletons. These sequences were also reported in another study, on T cells expressing NK-cell markers.

Material for sequencing was CD4+ T cells sorted from blood. All receptors derive from a woman under 30 in good health.

The rearrangement joins TRBV5-1 to TRBJ2-6; tentative D call: TRBD1 (6 bases). This CDR3 is 16 amino acids long. Per germline, CDR1 SGHRS and CDR2 YFSETQ. Trimming took off 3 bases at V and 0 bases at J, with 10 bases between the two ends. CDR3 amino acids: CASSSGQLSGANVLTF. CDR3 nucleotide sequence: TGCGCCAGCAGCTCCGGACAGCTCTCTGGGGCCAACGTCCTGACTTTC.

The chain joins TRBV20-1 to TRBJ2-5; 10 bases are shared with TRBD1. With 4 bases clipped from V and 4 bases from J, the junction kept 15 bases outside the gene matches. The CDR3 spans 17 residues. Germline V gene sequence: CDR1 DFQATT, CDR2 SNEGSKA (reference sequence). The CDR3 protein is CSANLGDRGRIRETQYF. In nucleotides, the CDR3 is TGCAGTGCTAACCTCGGGGACAGGGGTCGAATTAGAGAGACCCAGTACTTC.

The chain combines TRBV6-1 with TRBJ1-5; TRBD1 aligns across 7 bases. The CDR3 sequence is 13 residues long. Per the germline V gene, CDR1 is MNHNS and CDR2 is SASEGT. J gave up 3 bases and V 11 bases, and 7 bases lay outside the gene matches. The CDR3 sequence: CARGQKNNQPQHF. The CDR3 nucleotides are TGTGCCCGGGGACAGAAAAACAATCAGCCCCAGCATTTT.

This clonotype was counted only a few times. The rearrangement links TRBV5-6 to TRBJ1-6; D not certain. The CDR3 runs 15 residues. Germline assignment: CDR1 SGHDT and CDR2 YYEEEE. The V end lost 4 bases, the J end lost 8 bases, and 16 bases lay between the germline ends. As DNA, the CDR3 is TGTGCCAGCAGCACGGATATCCTTCGGGATTCACCCCTCCACTTT. This translates into CASSTDILRDSPLHF.

The gene calls are TRBV2 and TRBJ2-5; D unresolved. Trimming took off 1 base at V and 7 bases at J, with 4 bases between the two ends. The CDR3 covers 11 residues. Per germline, CDR1 SNHLY and CDR2 FYNNEI. The chain's CDR3 is CASSEGVTQYF. DNA of the CDR3: TGTGCCAGCAGTGAAGGGGTGACCCAGTACTTC.

The chain is built from TRBV12-3 or TRBV12-4 and TRBJ1-3; tentative D call: TRBD1 (6 bases). The CDR3 extends over 11 amino acids. Trimming took 8 bases from V and 8 from J, leaving 10 bases between them. The CDR3: CASGTGHTIYF. The CDR3 coding sequence is TGTGCCAGCGGCACAGGGCACACCATATATTTT.

The rearrangement uses TRBV9 and TRBJ2-3; 10 bases are a match to TRBD2. The germline V gene encodes CDR1 SGDLS and CDR2 YYNGEE. CDR3 length equals 17 residues. J gave up 4 bases and V 4 bases, and 12 bases lay outside the gene matches. The CDR3: CASSPGLAVMGADTQYF. Written as DNA, the CDR3 is TGTGCCAGCAGCCCAGGACTAGCGGTTATGGGGGCAGATACGCAGTATTTT.

This clonotype occurred a few times. The chain recombines TRBV3-1 with TRBJ2-1; D unresolved. The germline V gene encodes CDR1 LGHDT and CDR2 YNNKEL (reference sequence). Trimming removed 0 bases at V and 10 bases at J, with 10 bases between. CDR3 length equals 13 residues. This CDR3 is CASSQDGLREQFF. CDR3 in DNA: TGTGCCAGCAGCCAAGATGGGCTTCGGGAGCAGTTCTTC.

The genes are TRBV15 and TRBJ2-5; D possibly corresponds to TRBD1 (5 bases). V shed 1 base and J shed 5 bases, with 17 bases lying between them. Germline V gene data show CDR1 as LNHNV and CDR2 as YYDKDF (reference sequence). The CDR3 spans 16 residues. The CDR3 region is CATSRAAGLDGETQYF. Written as DNA, the CDR3 is TGTGCCACCAGCAGAGCTGCAGGGTTGGATGGGGAGACCCAGTACTTC. Full variable domain (remainder filled in from reference TRBV15 and TRBJ2-5): DAMVIQNPRYQVTQFGKPVTLSCSQTLNHNVMYWYQQKSSQAPKLLFHYYDKDFNNEADTPDNFQSRRPNTSFCFLDIRSPGLGDTAMYLCATSRAAGLDGETQYFGPGTRLLVL.